A selection of T cell receptor beta chains follows, all from one sample in a study of human T cells and chemical hapten exposure. TCRdb called the RACE reads again in MiXCR, with one record for every CDR3 protein. The data hold 75,000 to 100,000 distinct CDR3 sequences, with 9.5% to 15% observed a single time. Sequences were derived from whole blood, sampled in connection with sensitization to the hapten diphenylcyclopropenone (DPC). These receptors originate from a woman in her thirties or forties with alopecia areata. Some clones in this sample may be carry-over from other donors' samples. The CDR3 runs from the conserved cysteine through the conserved F or W. Each record gives: CDR3 length, clone size, V gene, J gene, D gene, CDR3 protein, CDR3 DNA. D genes are given only for firm matches. Not all rows give a size; the values are once, few, many and, for expanded clones, a class.

14	-	TRBV6-5	TRBJ2-5	-	CASSYSRLQETQYF	TGTGCCAGCAGTTACTCGCGGCTCCAAGAGACCCAGTACTTC
15	-	TRBV7-2	TRBJ2-1	TRBD2	CASSSMGLAVNEQFF	TGTGCCAGCAGCTCGATGGGACTAGCGGTTAATGAGCAGTTCTTC
11	-	TRBV20-1	TRBJ2-7	-	CSALDPPEQYF	TGCAGTGCTTTAGACCCGCCCGAGCAGTACTTC
13	few	TRBV5-4	TRBJ2-5	-	CASSLGEMETQYF	TGTGCCAGCAGCTTAGGGGAAATGGAGACCCAGTACTTC
15	-	TRBV20-1	TRBJ1-2	TRBD1	CSTTGGKTENYGYTF	TGCAGTACGACAGGGGGCAAAACTGAGAACTATGGCTACACCTTC
13	many	TRBV6-5	TRBJ1-2	-	CASSLTGGYGYTF	TGTGCCAGCAGCCTAACGGGAGGGTATGGCTACACCTTC
14	many	TRBV4-2	TRBJ2-1	-	CASSQFAGSNEQFF	TGTGCCAGCAGCCAATTTGCGGGGTCTAATGAGCAGTTCTTC
15	-	TRBV28	TRBJ2-3	-	CASSLSGTPTDTQYF	TGTGCCAGCAGTTTATCGGGGACCCCCACAGATACGCAGTATTTT
13	few	TRBV19	TRBJ2-3	TRBD1	CASSRQGRDTQYF	TGTGCCAGTAGTAGACAGGGGAGAGATACGCAGTATTTT
13	many	TRBV7-9	TRBJ2-5	-	CASSRGGQETQYF	TGTGCCAGCAGTCGCGGAGGTCAGGAGACCCAGTACTTC
14	few	TRBV6-2/TRBV6-3	TRBJ2-7	-	CASHKVEVSYEQYF	TGTGCCAGCCATAAAGTGGAAGTCTCCTACGAGCAGTACTTC
14	-	TRBV18	TRBJ2-3	-	CASSPPAGAPTQYF	TGTGCCAGCTCACCACCGGCGGGGGCGCCTACGCAGTATTTT
12	few	TRBV28	TRBJ2-7	-	CASSSPLFEQYF	TGTGCCAGCAGTTCCCCCTTATTCGAGCAGTACTTC
12	many	TRBV12-3/TRBV12-4	TRBJ2-3	-	CASSLAGDTQYF	TGTGCCAGCAGTTTAGCGGGAGATACGCAGTATTTT
15	few	TRBV18	TRBJ1-5	TRBD1	CASSPTGGDGQPQHF	TGTGCCAGCTCACCAACAGGGGGTGACGGTCAGCCCCAGCATTTT
16	-	TRBV19	TRBJ2-7	-	CASSIAGTGSSYEQYF	TGTGCCAGTAGTATAGCCGGGACGGGGAGCTCCTACGAGCAGTACTTC
15	few	TRBV11-2	TRBJ2-7	-	CASSRGQGITYEQYF	TGTGCCAGCAGCCGTGGGCAGGGGATTACCTACGAGCAGTACTTC
12	-	TRBV3-1	TRBJ2-7	-	CASSQATYEQYF	TGTGCCAGCAGCCAAGCTACCTACGAGCAGTACTTC
13	-	TRBV28	TRBJ2-3	-	CASISPPGDTQYF	TGTGCCAGCATTTCCCCCCCGGGAGATACGCAGTATTTT
11	-	TRBV20-1	TRBJ1-5	-	CSARRGQPQHF	TGCAGTGCTAGGAGGGGTCAGCCCCAGCATTTT
11	many	TRBV4-1	TRBJ2-7	-	CAAGSVGEQYF	TGCGCTGCCGGGTCCGTCGGGGAGCAGTACTTC
13	few	TRBV27	TRBJ2-7	-	CASSLSGGYEQYF	TGTGCCAGCAGTTTATCTGGCGGTTACGAGCAGTACTTC
16	many	TRBV21-1	TRBJ1-5	-	CASRDRPRYSNQPQHF	TGTGCCAGCAGAGACAGGCCCCGCTATAGCAATCAGCCCCAGCATTTT
12	few	TRBV29-1	TRBJ2-4	-	CSASLGKNIQYF	TGCAGCGCGAGTCTAGGGAAAAACATTCAGTACTTC
13	-	TRBV20-1	TRBJ2-7	TRBD2	CSAGGGTDYEQYF	TGCAGTGCCGGCGGGGGGACGGACTACGAGCAGTACTTC
16	-	TRBV6-2/TRBV6-3	TRBJ1-2	-	CASSYRRGGHSYGYTF	TGTGCCAGCAGTTACCGAAGAGGGGGACACTCTTACGGCTACACCTTC
14	-	TRBV6-6	TRBJ1-5	-	CASSSDNGNQPQHF	TGTGCCAGCAGTTCGGACAACGGGAATCAGCCCCAGCATTTT
15	-	TRBV6-2/TRBV6-3	TRBJ2-5	TRBD1	CASSSRTGGVETQYF	TGTGCCAGCAGTAGCAGGACAGGGGGAGTGGAGACCCAGTACTTC
11	few	TRBV30	TRBJ2-7	-	CAWSRVDEQYF	TGTGCCTGGAGTAGGGTCGACGAGCAGTACTTC
12	many	TRBV6-6	TRBJ1-3	-	CASSTNGNTIYF	TGTGCCAGCAGTACGAACGGAAACACCATATATTTT
14	-	TRBV29-1	TRBJ2-2	TRBD2	CSVDLAGVTGELFF	TGCAGCGTTGATCTAGCGGGAGTCACCGGGGAGCTGTTTTTT
11	-	TRBV5-4	TRBJ2-1	-	CAATSVNEQFF	TGTGCCGCTACCAGCGTTAATGAGCAGTTCTTC
13	few	TRBV6-6	TRBJ1-2	-	CASRNREADGYTF	TGTGCCAGCAGGAACAGGGAAGCCGATGGCTACACCTTC
12	-	TRBV2	TRBJ2-4	-	CASGDQGNIQYF	TGTGCCAGTGGGGATCAGGGGAACATTCAGTACTTC
14	-	TRBV20-1	TRBJ2-7	-	CSARSPAGMYEQYF	TGCAGTGCTAGATCTCCGGCCGGTATGTACGAGCAGTACTTC
14	-	TRBV7-2	TRBJ2-7	TRBD1	CASSFGTGAYEQYF	TGTGCCAGCAGCTTCGGGACAGGGGCCTACGAGCAGTACTTC
15	-	TRBV28	TRBJ1-1	-	CASSPLDRIYTEAFF	TGTGCCAGCAGTCCCCTCGACAGGATCTACACTGAAGCTTTCTTT
16	few	TRBV28	TRBJ2-7	-	CASRPPYGGLLDEQYF	TGTGCCAGCAGACCCCCTTATGGGGGCCTCTTAGACGAGCAGTACTTC
15	-	TRBV20-1	TRBJ2-7	TRBD2	CSAGKRTSGRDEQYF	TGCAGTGCGGGAAAACGGACTAGCGGGAGGGACGAGCAGTACTTC
16	few	TRBV4-2	TRBJ2-3	-	CASSRSRGGVTDTQYF	TGTGCCAGCAGCCGATCCCGCGGCGGGGTCACAGATACGCAGTATTTT
16	many	TRBV6-2/TRBV6-3	TRBJ1-1	-	CASSYPPQGLNTEAFF	TGTGCCAGCAGTTACCCGCCTCAAGGCCTCAACACTGAAGCTTTCTTT
15	many	TRBV23-1	TRBJ1-1	-	CASSPQGGTNTEAFF	TGCGCCAGCAGTCCTCAAGGGGGGACCAACACTGAAGCTTTCTTT
12	-	TRBV7-8	TRBJ2-7	-	CASSPNLYEQYF	TGTGCCAGCAGCCCAAACCTCTACGAGCAGTACTTC
14	many	TRBV7-8	TRBJ2-7	TRBD2	CASSRTSSLYEQYF	TGTGCCAGCAGCAGGACTAGTTCCCTCTACGAGCAGTACTTC
14	many	TRBV28	TRBJ1-2	-	CASSSGDGYYGYTF	TGTGCCAGCAGTTCTGGGGACGGCTACTATGGCTACACCTTC
11	many	TRBV5-5	TRBJ1-1	-	CASSFGTEAFF	TGTGCCAGCAGCTTCGGGACTGAAGCTTTCTTT
13	-	TRBV19	TRBJ1-5	-	CASSIVGDQPQHF	TGTGCCAGTAGTATAGTTGGGGATCAGCCCCAGCATTTT
13	-	TRBV28	TRBJ1-2	TRBD1	CASVVQGAQGYTF	TGTGCCAGCGTGGTCCAGGGGGCGCAAGGCTACACCTTC
16	many	TRBV7-3	TRBJ2-3	-	CASSPAERSLTDTQYF	TGTGCCAGCAGCCCCGCCGAGCGGTCTCTCACAGATACGCAGTATTTT
14	-	TRBV6-2/TRBV6-3	TRBJ2-3	-	CASSNPWGTDTQYF	TGTGCCAGCAGCAACCCATGGGGCACAGATACGCAGTATTTT
13	-	TRBV12-3/TRBV12-4	TRBJ1-2	-	CASSFDKTYGYTF	TGTGCCAGCAGTTTTGACAAAACCTATGGCTACACCTTC
16	-	TRBV27	TRBJ2-2	TRBD1	CASSLIGTVDTGELFF	TGTGCCAGCAGTTTAATCGGGACAGTTGACACCGGGGAGCTGTTTTTT
15	few	TRBV18	TRBJ2-7	TRBD1	CASSPGQASSYEQYF	TGTGCCAGCTCACCAGGACAGGCTAGCTCCTACGAGCAGTACTTC
17	few	TRBV15	TRBJ1-4	-	CATSRSEEGATNEKLFF	TGTGCCACCAGCAGATCAGAAGAGGGGGCAACTAATGAAAAACTGTTTTTT
13	few	TRBV7-9	TRBJ1-1	TRBD1	CASSLSGTDEAFF	TGTGCCAGCAGCTTATCAGGGACAGATGAAGCTTTCTTT
15	-	TRBV29-1	TRBJ2-2	-	CSVEPDSANTGELFF	TGCAGCGTTGAACCGGACAGCGCGAACACCGGGGAGCTGTTTTTT
14	once	TRBV28	TRBJ1-6	-	CASILTARNSPLHF	TGTGCCAGCATTCTGACGGCTAGAAATTCACCCCTCCACTTT
16	few	TRBV6-5	TRBJ2-6	-	CASSSASTTGANVLTF	TGTGCCAGCAGTTCCGCCTCGACTACGGGGGCCAACGTCCTGACTTTC
12	many	TRBV7-6	TRBJ1-3	-	CASSEGGNTIYF	TGTGCCAGCAGCGAGGGGGGAAACACCATATATTTT